This TCR beta chain was captured in a study of vaccination effects on CD4 cells after COVID-19. Whole-study results and caveats: Healthy vaccinees' vaccine-induced clones included only 1 of 255 that recognized common cold coronaviruses.

ViraFEST expansion of antigen-specific CD4+ T cells with viral peptide pools preceded sequencing. It was after approximately 10 days of culture that CD4+ T cells were isolated. It was two doses of either the BNT162b2 or mRNA-1273 vaccine that participants received. Vaccine recipients had no previous SARS-CoV-2 infection; their nucleocapsid antibodies were negative. Supplemented with 9.5 to 10 IU/ml IL-2 and about 10 ug/ml peptides, 2 million to 2.5 million PBMC per well were kept in culture. IL-2 medium supplanted half the medium on days 3 and 7. On this clone: What it recognizes is unknown.

This CDR3 is 13 amino acids long. V lost 9 bases to trimming and J lost 0 bases, with 11 bases between them. Germline lookup yields CDR1 SGHRS and CDR2 YFSETQ. Generated by immunoSEQ multiplex PCR, the TCRdb table keeps only in-frame clones and is missing some. The sample consists of nearly 25,000 clones, almost 70% of them appearing once. The source was CD4+ T cells from PBMCs cultured with SARS-CoV-2 spike peptides, collected after COVID-19 vaccination. The chain links TRBV5-1 to TRBJ2-3; D is unresolved. The clonotype originates from a human donor who received a COVID-19 vaccine. CDR3 residues: CATLRQSTDTQYF. In nucleotides, the CDR3 is TGCGCCACCCTAAGGCAAAGCACAGATACGCAGTATTTT.